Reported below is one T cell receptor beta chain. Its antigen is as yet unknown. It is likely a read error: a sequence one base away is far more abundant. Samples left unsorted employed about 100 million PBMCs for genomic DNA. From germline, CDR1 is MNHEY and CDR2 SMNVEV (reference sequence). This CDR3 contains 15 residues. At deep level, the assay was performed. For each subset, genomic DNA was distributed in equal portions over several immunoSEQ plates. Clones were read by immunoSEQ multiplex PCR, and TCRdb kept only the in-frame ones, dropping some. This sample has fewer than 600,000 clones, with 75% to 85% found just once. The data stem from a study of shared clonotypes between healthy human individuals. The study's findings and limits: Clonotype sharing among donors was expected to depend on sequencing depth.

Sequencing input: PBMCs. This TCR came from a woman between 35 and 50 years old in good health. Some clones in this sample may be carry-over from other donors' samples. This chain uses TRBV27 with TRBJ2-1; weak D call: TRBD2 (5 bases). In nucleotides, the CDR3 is TGTGCCAGCAAATATGGACTCGAAGTTTACAATGAGCGGTTCTTC. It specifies CASKYGLEVYNERFF.